The clone carrying this TCR beta chain showed up just once. Its target is unknown. The J segment lost 4 bases and the V segment lost 6 bases, leaving 10 bases of the junction unmatched. Germline CDR1 KGHSH, CDR2 LQKENI. CDR3 length: 15 amino acids. This sample was taken from a study of siplizumab effects on memory and regulatory T cells. Study-wide results and caveats: Siplizumab caused a significant drop in alloreactive sequences traceable to unstimulated CD4+ memory cells. Greater diversity than memory cells seemed evident in naive T cells, which also appeared to be major alloresponse contributors. The authors could not assign a naive or memory phenotype to roughly 75-97% of proliferating CD4+ or CD8+ clones.

Sequencing of each sample assayed around 10^5 TCR templates. Measured with immunoSEQ multiplex PCR; TCRdb has only the in-frame clones, and not every one. This table has some 100,000 clones, around 94% appearing once. The genes are TRBV18 and TRBJ2-3; 7 bases are a match to TRBD2. The sequenced sample consisted of non-Treg CD4+ T cells sorted from blood. The sequence derives from a human donor in good health. CDR3 DNA: TGTGCCAGCTCTCGCGCCGTGGCGGGAGCAGATACGCAGTATTTT. This translates into CASSRAVAGADTQYF.